This is a list of T cell receptor beta chains from one sample in a study of T cell responses to AZD1222 COVID-19 vaccine. Assay: immunoSEQ multiplex PCR; the TCRdb copy retains only in-frame clones and omits some. The table records around 140,000 clones, roughly nine tenths of them present only once. This specimen was peripheral blood, taken 28 days after the second AZD1222 dose. The receptor set was obtained from an adult who received the AZD1222 COVID-19 vaccine. The conserved cysteine and the conserved F or W are not part of the CDR3 here. Rows give clone size only sometimes, using once, few, many, or a class for an expanded clone.

j_call: TRBJ1-1
clone_size: .
v_call: TRBV7-8
cdr3_aa: ASSLGGFTEAF

j_call: TRBJ1-5
clone_size: once
v_call: TRBV5-5
cdr3_aa: ASSFGWGGGQPQH

j_call: TRBJ2-3
clone_size: once
v_call: TRBV24-1
cdr3_aa: ATGAGTSTDTQY

j_call: TRBJ2-2
clone_size: .
v_call: TRBV6-5
cdr3_aa: ASSYAAQVVTGELF

j_call: TRBJ2-4
clone_size: .
v_call: TRBV27
cdr3_aa: ASSTPEGVAKNIQY

j_call: TRBJ1-1
clone_size: few
v_call: TRBV18
cdr3_aa: ASSPPGGVRQLKAF

j_call: TRBJ2-7
clone_size: once
v_call: TRBV19
cdr3_aa: ASMGLKGEQY

j_call: TRBJ1-2
clone_size: .
v_call: TRBV12-3/TRBV12-4
cdr3_aa: ASSLVREGGYT

j_call: TRBJ2-1
clone_size: .
v_call: TRBV7-2
cdr3_aa: ASSPQGPINYNEQF

j_call: TRBJ2-3
clone_size: .
v_call: TRBV5-4
cdr3_aa: ASSRLAESVDTQY

j_call: TRBJ2-5
clone_size: .
v_call: TRBV12-3/TRBV12-4
cdr3_aa: ASSLVQETQY

j_call: TRBJ1-1
clone_size: .
v_call: TRBV7-2
cdr3_aa: ASSLPWAGTEAF

j_call: TRBJ1-1
clone_size: .
v_call: TRBV24-1
cdr3_aa: ATTSGTGADPEAF

j_call: TRBJ2-3
clone_size: .
v_call: TRBV7-3
cdr3_aa: ASSLAGGTDTQY

j_call: TRBJ2-5
clone_size: .
v_call: TRBV19
cdr3_aa: ASSNREETQY

j_call: TRBJ1-3
clone_size: .
v_call: TRBV4-3
cdr3_aa: ASSQDRNSGNTIY

j_call: TRBJ2-3
clone_size: .
v_call: TRBV11-3
cdr3_aa: ASSLGASTDTQY

j_call: TRBJ1-5
clone_size: .
v_call: TRBV4-1
cdr3_aa: ASSQDNRGNQPQH

j_call: TRBJ1-5
clone_size: .
v_call: TRBV15
cdr3_aa: ATSRSPQYNQPQH

j_call: TRBJ1-1
clone_size: .
v_call: TRBV29-1
cdr3_aa: SIRMNTEAF

j_call: TRBJ2-2
clone_size: .
v_call: TRBV19
cdr3_aa: ASSKPDAELF

j_call: TRBJ1-1
clone_size: .
v_call: TRBV10-2
cdr3_aa: ASSESRQVNTEAF

j_call: TRBJ2-7
clone_size: once
v_call: TRBV5-4
cdr3_aa: ASSLEVGSYEQY

j_call: TRBJ1-1
clone_size: .
v_call: TRBV3-1/TRBV3-2
cdr3_aa: ASSATQGGSEAF

j_call: TRBJ2-7
clone_size: .
v_call: TRBV7-2
cdr3_aa: ASSPMVGIGYEQY